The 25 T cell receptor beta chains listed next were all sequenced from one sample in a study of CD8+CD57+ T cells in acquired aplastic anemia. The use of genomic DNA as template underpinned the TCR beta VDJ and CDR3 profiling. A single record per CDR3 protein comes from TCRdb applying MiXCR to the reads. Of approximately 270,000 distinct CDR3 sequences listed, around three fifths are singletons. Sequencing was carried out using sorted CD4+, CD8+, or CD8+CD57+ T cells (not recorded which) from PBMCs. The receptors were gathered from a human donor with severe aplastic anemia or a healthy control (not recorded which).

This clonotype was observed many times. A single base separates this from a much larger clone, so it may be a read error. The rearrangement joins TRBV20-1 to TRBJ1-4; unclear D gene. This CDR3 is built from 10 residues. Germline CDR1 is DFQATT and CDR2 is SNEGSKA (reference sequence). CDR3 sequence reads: CSAQDEKLSF. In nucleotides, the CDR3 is TGCAGTGCCCAAGATGAAAAACTGTCTTTT.

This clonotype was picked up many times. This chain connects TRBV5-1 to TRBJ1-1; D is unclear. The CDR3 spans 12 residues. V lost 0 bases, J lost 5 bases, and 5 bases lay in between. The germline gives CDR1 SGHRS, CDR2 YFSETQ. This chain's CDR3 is CASSLGDTEAFF. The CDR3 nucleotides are TGCGCCAGCAGCTTGGGGGATACTGAAGCTTTCTTT.

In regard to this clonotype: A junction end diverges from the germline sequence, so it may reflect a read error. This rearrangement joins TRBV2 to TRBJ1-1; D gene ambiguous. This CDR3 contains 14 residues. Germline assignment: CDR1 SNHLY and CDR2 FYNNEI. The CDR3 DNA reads TGTGCCAGCAGTTGGGCGAAAATGAACACTGAAGCCTTCTTT. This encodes CASSWAKMNTEAFF. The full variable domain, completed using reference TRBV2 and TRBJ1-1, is EPEVTQTPSHQVTQMGQEVILRCVPISNHLYFYWYRQILGQKVEFLVSFYNNEISEKSEIFDDQFSVERPDGSNFTLKIRSTKLEDSAMYFCASSWAKMNTEAFFGQGTRLTVV.

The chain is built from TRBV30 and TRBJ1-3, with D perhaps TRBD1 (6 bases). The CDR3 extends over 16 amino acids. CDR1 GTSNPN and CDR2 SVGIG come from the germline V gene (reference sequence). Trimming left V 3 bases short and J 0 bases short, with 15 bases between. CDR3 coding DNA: TGTGCCTGGAGCCTAGGACAGCTGGGCTCTGGAAACACCATATATTTT. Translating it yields CAWSLGQLGSGNTIYF.

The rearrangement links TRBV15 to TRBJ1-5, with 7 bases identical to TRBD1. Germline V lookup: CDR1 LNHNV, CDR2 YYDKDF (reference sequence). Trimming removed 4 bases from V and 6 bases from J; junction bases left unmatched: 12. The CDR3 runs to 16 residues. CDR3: CATSTLTGIHPQPQHF. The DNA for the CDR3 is TGTGCCACCAGCACTCTGACAGGGATCCACCCTCAGCCCCAGCATTTT. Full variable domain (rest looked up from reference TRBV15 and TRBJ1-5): DAMVIQNPRYQVTQFGKPVTLSCSQTLNHNVMYWYQQKSSQAPKLLFHYYDKDFNNEADTPDNFQSRRPNTSFCFLDIRSPGLGDTAMYLCATSTLTGIHPQPQHFGDGTRLSIL.

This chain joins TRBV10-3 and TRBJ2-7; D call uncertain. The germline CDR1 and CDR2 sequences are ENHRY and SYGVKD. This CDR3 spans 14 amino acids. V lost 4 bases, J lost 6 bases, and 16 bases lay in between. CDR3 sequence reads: CAISGTRNVREQYF. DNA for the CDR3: TGTGCCATCAGTGGTACTCGAAATGTACGCGAGCAGTACTTC.

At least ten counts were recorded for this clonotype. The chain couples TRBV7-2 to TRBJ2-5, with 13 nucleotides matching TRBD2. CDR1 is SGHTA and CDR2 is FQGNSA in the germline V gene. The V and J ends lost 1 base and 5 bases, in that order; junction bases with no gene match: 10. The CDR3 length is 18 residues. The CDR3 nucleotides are TGTGCCAGCAGCTTAGGTCGTCGACTAGCGGGGGGAAGTGAGACCCAGTACTTC. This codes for CASSLGRRLAGGSETQYF.

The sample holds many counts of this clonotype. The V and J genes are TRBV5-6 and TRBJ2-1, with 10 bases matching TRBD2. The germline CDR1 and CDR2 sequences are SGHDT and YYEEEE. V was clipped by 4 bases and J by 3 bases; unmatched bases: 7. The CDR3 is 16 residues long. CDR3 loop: CASSAAGGPYYNEQFF. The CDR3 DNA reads TGTGCCAGCAGCGCAGCGGGGGGGCCCTACTACAATGAGCAGTTCTTC.

The CDR3 DNA reads as TGTGCCAGCAGTGACGGGACCCATTATGGCTACACCTTC. This translates into CASSDGTHYGYTF. The chain employs TRBV14 and TRBJ1-2; perhaps TRBD1 as D (5 bases). This CDR3 is 13 amino acids long. Trimming cost V 6 bases and J 5 bases, with 13 bases left between them. Germline CDR1 reads SGHDN; CDR2 reads FVKESK.

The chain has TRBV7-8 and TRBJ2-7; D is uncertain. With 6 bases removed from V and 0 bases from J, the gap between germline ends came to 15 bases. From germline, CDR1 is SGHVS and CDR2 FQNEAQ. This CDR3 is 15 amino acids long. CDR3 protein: CASSFKGWSSYEQYF. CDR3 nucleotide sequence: TGTGCCAGCAGTTTCAAGGGCTGGAGCTCCTACGAGCAGTACTTC. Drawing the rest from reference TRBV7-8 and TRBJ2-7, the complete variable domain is GAGVSQSPRYKVAKRGQDVALRCDPISGHVSLFWYQQALGQGPEFLTYFQNEAQLDKSGLPSDRFFAERPEGSVSTLKIQRTQQEDSAVYLCASSFKGWSSYEQYFGPGTRLTVT.

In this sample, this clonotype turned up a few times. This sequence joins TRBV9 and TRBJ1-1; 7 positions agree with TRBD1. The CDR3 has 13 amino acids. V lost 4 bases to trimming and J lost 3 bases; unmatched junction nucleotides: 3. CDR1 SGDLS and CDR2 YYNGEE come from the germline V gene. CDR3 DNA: TGTGCCAGCAGCCATACAGGGGACACTGAAGCTTTCTTT. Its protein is CASSHTGDTEAFF.

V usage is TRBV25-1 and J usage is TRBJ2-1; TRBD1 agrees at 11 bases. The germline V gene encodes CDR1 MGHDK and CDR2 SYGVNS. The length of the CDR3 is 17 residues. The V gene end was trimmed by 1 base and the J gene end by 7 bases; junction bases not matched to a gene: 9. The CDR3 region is CASSEFEGGDRGNEQFF. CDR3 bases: TGTGCCAGCAGTGAATTCGAGGGGGGGGACAGGGGGAATGAGCAGTTCTTC.

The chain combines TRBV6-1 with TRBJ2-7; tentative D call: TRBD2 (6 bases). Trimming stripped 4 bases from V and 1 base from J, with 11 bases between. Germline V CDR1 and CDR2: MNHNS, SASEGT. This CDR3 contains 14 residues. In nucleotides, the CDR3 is TGTGCCAGCAGTGGACTAGGCGCTTCCTACGAGCAGTACTTC. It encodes CASSGLGASYEQYF.

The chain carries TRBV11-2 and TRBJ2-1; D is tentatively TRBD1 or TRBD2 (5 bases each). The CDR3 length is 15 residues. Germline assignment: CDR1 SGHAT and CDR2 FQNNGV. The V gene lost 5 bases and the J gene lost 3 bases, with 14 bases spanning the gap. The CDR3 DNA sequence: TGTGCCAGCAGCCAGCAGGGACCTATCTACAATGAGCAGTTCTTC. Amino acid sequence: CASSQQGPIYNEQFF.

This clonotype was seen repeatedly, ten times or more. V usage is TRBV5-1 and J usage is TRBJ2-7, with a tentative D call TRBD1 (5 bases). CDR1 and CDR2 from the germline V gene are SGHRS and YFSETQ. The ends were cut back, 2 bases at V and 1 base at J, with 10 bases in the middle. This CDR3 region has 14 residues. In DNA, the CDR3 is TGCGCCAGCAGCTTCTCCGCAGGGTCCTACGAGCAGTACTTC. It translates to CASSFSAGSYEQYF.

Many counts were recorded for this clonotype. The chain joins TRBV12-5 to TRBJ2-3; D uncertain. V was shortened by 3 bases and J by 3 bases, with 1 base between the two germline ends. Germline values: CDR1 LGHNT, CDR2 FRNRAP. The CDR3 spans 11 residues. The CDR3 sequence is CASGFTDTQYF. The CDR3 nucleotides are TGTGCTAGTGGTTTTACAGATACGCAGTATTTT.

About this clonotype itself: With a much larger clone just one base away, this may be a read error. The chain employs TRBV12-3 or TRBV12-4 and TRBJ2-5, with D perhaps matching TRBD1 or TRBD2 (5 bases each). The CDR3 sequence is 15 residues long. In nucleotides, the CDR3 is TGTGCCGGCAGTTTGGGGGTGGGTGTCCAAGAGACCCAGTACTTC. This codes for CAGSLGVGVQETQYF.

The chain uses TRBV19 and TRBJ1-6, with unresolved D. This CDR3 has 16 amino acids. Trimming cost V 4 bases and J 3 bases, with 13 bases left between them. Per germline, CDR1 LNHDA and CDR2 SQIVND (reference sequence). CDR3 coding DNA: TGTGCCAGTAGTAAACAAAGGACGGGCTATAATTCACCCCTCCACTTT. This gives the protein CASSKQRTGYNSPLHF.

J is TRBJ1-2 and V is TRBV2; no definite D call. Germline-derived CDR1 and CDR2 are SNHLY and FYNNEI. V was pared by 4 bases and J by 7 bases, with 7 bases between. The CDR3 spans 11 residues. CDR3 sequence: CASSVGGGYTF. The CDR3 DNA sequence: TGTGCCAGCAGTGTGGGCGGTGGCTACACCTTC.

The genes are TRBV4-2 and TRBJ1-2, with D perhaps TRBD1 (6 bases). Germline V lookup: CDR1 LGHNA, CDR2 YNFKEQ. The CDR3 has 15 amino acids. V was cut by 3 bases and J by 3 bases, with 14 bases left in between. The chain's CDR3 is CASSHDLGTYYGYTF. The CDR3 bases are TGTGCCAGCAGCCATGATCTGGGGACATACTATGGCTACACCTTC.

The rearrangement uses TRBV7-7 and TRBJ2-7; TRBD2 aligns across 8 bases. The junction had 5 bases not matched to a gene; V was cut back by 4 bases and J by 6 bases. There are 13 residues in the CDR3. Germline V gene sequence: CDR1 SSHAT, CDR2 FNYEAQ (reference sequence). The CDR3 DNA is TGTGCCAGCAGCTCCCGGGAGGGGGGCGAGCAGTACTTC. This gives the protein CASSSREGGEQYF.

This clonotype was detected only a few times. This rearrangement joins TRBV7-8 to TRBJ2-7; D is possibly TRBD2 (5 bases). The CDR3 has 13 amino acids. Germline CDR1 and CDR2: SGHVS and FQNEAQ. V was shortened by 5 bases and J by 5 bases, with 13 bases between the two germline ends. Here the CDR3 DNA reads TGTGCCAGCAGCCCCGGCCGGGGTGACGAGCAGTACTTC. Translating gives CASSPGRGDEQYF.

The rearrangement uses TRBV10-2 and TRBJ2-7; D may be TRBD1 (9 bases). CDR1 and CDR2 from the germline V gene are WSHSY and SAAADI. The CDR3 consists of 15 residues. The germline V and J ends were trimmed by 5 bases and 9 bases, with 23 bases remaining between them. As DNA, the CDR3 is TGCGCCAGCAGTTCGGGAGGGGACAGGGAGGCTTGGCAGTACTTC. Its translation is CASSSGGDREAWQYF.

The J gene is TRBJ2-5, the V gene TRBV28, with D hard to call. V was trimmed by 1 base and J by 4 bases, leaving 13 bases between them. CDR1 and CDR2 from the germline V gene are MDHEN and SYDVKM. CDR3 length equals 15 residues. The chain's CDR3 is CASSLSNRLRETQYF. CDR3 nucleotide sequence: TGTGCCAGCAGTTTATCGAATAGGTTGAGAGAGACCCAGTACTTC.

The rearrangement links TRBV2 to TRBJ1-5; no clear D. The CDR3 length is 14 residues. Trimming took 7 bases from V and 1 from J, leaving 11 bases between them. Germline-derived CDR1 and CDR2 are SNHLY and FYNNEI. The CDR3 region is CASNPLDSNQPQHF. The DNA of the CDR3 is TGTGCCAGCAATCCGTTGGACAGCAATCAGCCCCAGCATTTT.